The source of this T cell receptor (beta chain) is a study of blood T cell repertoires in COVID-19. Turning to the study itself: Researchers got acute and convalescent COVID-19 samples from the United States, Italy and Spain. In each case, the material was cDNA or gDNA derived from T cells, B-cell-depleted T cells, or PBMCs.

This CDR3 is 11 amino acids long. Looked up from germline, CDR1 is SGHDT and CDR2 is YYEEEE. V was cut by 4 bases and J by 5 bases, with 5 bases left in between. Repertoires were generated with immunoSEQ multiplex PCR, while TCRdb's copy carries only in-frame clones and drops some. The sample shows 140,000 to 150,000 clones, over 75% of them seen only once. J is TRBJ2-3 and V is TRBV5-6; D gene unclear. The receptor's source is a human donor in a cohort sampled during active COVID-19. The specimen sequenced was peripheral blood. CDR3 DNA: TGTGCCAGCAGCGCGAGAGATACGCAGTATTTT. Amino acid sequence: CASSARDTQYF.